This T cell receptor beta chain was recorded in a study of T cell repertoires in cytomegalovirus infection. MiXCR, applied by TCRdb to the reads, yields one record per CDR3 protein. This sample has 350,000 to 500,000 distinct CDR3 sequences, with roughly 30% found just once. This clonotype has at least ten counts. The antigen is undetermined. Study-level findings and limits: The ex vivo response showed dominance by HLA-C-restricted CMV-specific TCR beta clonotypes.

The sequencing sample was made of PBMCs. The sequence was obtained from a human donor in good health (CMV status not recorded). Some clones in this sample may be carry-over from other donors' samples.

CDR3 loop: CASSSDRDLSYEQYF. For the CDR3, the DNA is TGTGCCAGCAGCAGCGACAGGGATTTGTCCTACGAGCAGTACTTC. The gene calls are TRBV7-2 and TRBJ2-7; the match to TRBD1 covers 7 bases. Germline loops: CDR1 SGHTA, CDR2 FQGNSA. The CDR3 loop spans 15 amino acids. V dropped 5 bases and J dropped 1; count of bases not matched to a gene: 8.